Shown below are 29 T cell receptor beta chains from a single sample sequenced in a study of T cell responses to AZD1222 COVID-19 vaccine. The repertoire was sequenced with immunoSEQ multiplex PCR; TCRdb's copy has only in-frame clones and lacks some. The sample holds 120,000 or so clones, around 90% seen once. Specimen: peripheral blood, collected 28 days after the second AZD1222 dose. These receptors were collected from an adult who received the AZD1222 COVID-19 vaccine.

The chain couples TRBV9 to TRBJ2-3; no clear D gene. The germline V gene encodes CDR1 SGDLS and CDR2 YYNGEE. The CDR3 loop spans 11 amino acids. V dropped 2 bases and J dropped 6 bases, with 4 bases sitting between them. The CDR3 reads CASSVYDTQYF. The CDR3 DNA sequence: TGTGCCAGCAGCGTGTATGATACGCAGTATTTT.

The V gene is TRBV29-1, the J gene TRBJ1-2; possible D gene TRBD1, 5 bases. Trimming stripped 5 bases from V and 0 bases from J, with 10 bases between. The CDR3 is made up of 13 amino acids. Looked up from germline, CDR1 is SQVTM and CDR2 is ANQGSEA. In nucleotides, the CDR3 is TGCAGCGTTAGTGCAGGGTCTAACTATGGCTACACCTTC. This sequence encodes CSVSAGSNYGYTF.

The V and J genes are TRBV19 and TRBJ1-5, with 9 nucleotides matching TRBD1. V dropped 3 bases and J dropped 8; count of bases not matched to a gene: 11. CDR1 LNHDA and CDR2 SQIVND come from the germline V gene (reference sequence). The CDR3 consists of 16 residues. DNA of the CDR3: TGTGCCAGTAGTATGTTCGGGGGACAGGGTCGGGAGCCCCAGCATTTT. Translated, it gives CASSMFGGQGREPQHF.

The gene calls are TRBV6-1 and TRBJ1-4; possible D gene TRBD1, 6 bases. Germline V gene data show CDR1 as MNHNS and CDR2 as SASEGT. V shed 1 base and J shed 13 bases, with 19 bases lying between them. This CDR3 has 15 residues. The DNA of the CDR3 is TGTGCCAGCAGTGAAGTTGGGACAACCTCAGGAGGACTGTTTTTT. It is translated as CASSEVGTTSGGLFF.

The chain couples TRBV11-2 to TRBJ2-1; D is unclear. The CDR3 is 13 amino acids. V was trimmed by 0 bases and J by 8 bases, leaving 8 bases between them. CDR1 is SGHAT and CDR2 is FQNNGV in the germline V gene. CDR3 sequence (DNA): TGTGCCAGCAGCTTAGAATCGGTCCATGAGCAGTTCTTC. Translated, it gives CASSLESVHEQFF.

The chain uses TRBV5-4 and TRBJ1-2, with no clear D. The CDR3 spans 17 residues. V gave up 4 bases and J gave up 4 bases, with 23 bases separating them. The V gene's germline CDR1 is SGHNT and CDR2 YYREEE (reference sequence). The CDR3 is CASSPPRRVRFSYGYTF. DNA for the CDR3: TGTGCCAGCAGCCCACCACGGCGGGTGCGTTTTAGCTATGGCTACACCTTC. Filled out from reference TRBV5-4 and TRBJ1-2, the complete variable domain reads ETGVTQSPTHLIKTRGQQVTLRCSSQSGHNTVSWYQQALGQGPQFIFQYYREEENGRGNFPPRFSGLQFPNYSSELNVNALELDDSALYLCASSPPRRVRFSYGYTFGSGTRLTVV.

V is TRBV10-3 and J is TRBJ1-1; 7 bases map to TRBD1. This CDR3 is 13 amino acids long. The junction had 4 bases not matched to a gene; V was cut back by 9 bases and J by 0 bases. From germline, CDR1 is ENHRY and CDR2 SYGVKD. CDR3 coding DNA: TGTGCCATAACAGGGGACTTGAACACTGAAGCTTTCTTT. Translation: CAITGDLNTEAFF.

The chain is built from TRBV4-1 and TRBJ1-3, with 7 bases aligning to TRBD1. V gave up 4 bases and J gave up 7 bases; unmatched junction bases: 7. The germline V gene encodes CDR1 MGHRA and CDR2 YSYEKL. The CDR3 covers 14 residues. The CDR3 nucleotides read TGCGCCAGCAGCCGAGACAGGGTACAGAACACCATATATTTT. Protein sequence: CASSRDRVQNTIYF.

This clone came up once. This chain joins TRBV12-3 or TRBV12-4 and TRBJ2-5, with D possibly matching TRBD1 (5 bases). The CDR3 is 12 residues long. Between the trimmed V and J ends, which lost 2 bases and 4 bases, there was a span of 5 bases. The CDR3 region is CASSLTGETQYF. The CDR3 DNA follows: TGTGCCAGCAGTTTAACAGGAGAGACCCAGTACTTC.

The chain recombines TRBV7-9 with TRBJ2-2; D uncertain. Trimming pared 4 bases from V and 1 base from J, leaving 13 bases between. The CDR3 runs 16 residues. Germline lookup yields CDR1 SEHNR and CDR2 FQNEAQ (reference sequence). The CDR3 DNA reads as TGTGCCAGCAGCTCCCGAGGCGTCAGGAACACCGGGGAGCTGTTTTTT. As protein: CASSSRGVRNTGELFF. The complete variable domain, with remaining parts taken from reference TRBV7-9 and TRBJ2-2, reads DTGVSQNPRHKITKRGQNVTFRCDPISEHNRLYWYRQTLGQGPEFLTYFQNEAQLEKSRLLSDRFSAERPKGSFSTLEIQRTEQGDSAMYLCASSSRGVRNTGELFFGEGSRLTVL.

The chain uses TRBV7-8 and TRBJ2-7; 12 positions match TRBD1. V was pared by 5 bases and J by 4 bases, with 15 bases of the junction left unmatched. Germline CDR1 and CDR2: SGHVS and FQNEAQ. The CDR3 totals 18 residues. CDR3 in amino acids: CASSRGQGALKNMYEQYF. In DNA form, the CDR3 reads TGTGCCAGCAGCCGGGGACAGGGGGCATTGAAGAATATGTACGAGCAGTACTTC.

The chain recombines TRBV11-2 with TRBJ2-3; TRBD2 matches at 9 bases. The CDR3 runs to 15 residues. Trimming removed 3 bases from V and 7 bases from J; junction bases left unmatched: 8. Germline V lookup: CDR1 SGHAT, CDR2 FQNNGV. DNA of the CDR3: TGTGCCAGCAGCTTCGAGCGTCTAGCGGGGAATACGCAGTATTTT. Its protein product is CASSFERLAGNTQYF.

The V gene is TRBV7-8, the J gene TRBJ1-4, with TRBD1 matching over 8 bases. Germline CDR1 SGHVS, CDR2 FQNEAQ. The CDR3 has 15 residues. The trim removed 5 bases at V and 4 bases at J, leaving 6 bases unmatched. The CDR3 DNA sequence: TGTGCCAGCAGCCGATTGACAGGGGTTAATGAAAAACTGTTTTTT. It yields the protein CASSRLTGVNEKLFF.

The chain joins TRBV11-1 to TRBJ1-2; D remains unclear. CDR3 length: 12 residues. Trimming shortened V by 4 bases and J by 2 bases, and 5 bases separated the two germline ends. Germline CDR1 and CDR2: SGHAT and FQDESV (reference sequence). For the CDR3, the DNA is TGTGCCAGCAGCTCGCTCAACTATGGCTACACCTTC. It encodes CASSSLNYGYTF.

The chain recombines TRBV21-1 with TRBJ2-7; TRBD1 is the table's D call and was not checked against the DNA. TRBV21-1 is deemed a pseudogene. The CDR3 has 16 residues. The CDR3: CASIKNDRGLSYEQYF. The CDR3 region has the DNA TGTGCCAGCATCAAGAATGACAGGGGGCTCTCCTACGAGCAGTACTTC.

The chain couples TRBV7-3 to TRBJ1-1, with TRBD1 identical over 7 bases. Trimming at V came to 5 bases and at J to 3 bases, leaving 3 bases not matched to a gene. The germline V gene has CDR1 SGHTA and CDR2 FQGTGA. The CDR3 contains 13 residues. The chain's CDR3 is CASSRGTDTEAFF. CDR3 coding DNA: TGTGCCAGCAGCCGCGGGACAGACACTGAAGCTTTCTTT.

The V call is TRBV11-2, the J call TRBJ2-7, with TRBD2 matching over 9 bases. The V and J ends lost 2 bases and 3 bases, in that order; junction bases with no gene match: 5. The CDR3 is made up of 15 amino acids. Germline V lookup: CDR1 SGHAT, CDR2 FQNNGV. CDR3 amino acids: CASSLTGTSNYEQYF. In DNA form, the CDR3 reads TGTGCCAGCAGCTTAACAGGGACTAGCAACTACGAGCAGTACTTC.

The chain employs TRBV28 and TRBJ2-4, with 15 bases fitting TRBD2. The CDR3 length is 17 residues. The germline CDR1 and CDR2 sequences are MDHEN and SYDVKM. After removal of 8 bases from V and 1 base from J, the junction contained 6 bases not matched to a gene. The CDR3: CASGTSGGNRAKNIQYF. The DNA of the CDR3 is TGTGCCAGCGGGACTAGCGGGGGGAACAGGGCCAAAAACATTCAGTACTTC.

Here the CDR3 reads CASSEGGPREQYF. The CDR3, as DNA: TGTGCCAGCAGTGAGGGAGGACCGAGGGAGCAGTACTTC. The rearrangement joins TRBV6-1 to TRBJ2-7, with a tentative D call TRBD2 (6 bases). The CDR3 is 13 amino acids. Germline V gene sequence: CDR1 MNHNS, CDR2 SASEGT. Trimming pared 3 bases from V and 7 bases from J, leaving 13 bases between.

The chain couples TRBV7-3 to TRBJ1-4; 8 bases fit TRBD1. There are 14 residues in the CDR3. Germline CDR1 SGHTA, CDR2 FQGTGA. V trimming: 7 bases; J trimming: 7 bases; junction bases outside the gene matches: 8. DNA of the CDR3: TGTGCCAGCAACCCAGGGGGCCGACTTGAAAAACTGTTTTTT. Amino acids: CASNPGGRLEKLFF.

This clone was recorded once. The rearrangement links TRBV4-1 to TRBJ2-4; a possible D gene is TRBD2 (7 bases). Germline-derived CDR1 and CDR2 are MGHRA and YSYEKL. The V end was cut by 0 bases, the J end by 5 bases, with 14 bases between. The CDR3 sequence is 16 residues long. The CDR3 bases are TGCGCCAGCAGCCAAGAGGGGGCAGGGAGGGAAAACATTCAGTACTTC. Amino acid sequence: CASSQEGAGRENIQYF.

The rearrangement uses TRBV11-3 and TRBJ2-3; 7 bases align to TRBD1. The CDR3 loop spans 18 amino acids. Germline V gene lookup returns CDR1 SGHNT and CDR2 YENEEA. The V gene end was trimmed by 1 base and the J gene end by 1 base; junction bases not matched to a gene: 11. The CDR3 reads CASSLGREGGRGTDTQYF. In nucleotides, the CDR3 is TGTGCCAGCAGCTTAGGCCGGGAAGGGGGCAGGGGCACAGATACGCAGTATTTT.

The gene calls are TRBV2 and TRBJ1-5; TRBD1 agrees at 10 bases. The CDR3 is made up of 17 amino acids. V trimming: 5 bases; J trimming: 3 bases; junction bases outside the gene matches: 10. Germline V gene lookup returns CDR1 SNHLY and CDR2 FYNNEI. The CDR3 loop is CASSWDGTGVYNQPQHF. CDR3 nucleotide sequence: TGTGCCAGCAGTTGGGACGGGACAGGGGTCTACAATCAGCCCCAGCATTTT.

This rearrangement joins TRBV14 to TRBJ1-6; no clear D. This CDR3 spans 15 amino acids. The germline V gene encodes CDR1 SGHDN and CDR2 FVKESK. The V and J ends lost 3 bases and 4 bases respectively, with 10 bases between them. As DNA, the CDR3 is TGTGCCAGCAGCCAGGGGAGGGTATATAATTCACCCCTCCACTTT. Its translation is CASSQGRVYNSPLHF.

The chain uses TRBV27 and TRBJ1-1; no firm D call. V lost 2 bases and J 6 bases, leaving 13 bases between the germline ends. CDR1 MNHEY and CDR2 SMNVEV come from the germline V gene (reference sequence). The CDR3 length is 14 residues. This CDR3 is CASSLPWEGAEAFF. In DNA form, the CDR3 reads TGTGCCAGCAGTTTACCCTGGGAGGGCGCTGAAGCTTTCTTT.

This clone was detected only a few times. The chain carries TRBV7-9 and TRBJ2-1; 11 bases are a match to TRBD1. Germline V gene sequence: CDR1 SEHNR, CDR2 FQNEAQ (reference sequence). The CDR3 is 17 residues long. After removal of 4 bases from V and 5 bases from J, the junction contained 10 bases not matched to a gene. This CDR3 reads CASSSSRRDRGDNEQFF. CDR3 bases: TGTGCCAGCAGCTCTTCCCGCCGGGACAGGGGGGACAATGAGCAGTTCTTC.

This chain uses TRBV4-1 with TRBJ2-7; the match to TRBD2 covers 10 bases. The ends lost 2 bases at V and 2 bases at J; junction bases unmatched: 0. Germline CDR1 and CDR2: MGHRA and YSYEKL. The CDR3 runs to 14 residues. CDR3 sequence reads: CASSQLAGAYEQYF. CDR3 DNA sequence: TGCGCCAGCAGCCAACTAGCGGGGGCCTACGAGCAGTACTTC.

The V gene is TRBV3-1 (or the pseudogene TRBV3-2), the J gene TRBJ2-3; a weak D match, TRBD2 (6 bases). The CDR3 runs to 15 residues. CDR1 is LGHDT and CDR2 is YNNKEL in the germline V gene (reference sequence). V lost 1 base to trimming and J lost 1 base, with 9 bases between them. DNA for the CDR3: TGTGCCAGCAGCCAAGGGTGGGGGGGCACAGATACGCAGTATTTT. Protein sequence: CASSQGWGGTDTQYF.

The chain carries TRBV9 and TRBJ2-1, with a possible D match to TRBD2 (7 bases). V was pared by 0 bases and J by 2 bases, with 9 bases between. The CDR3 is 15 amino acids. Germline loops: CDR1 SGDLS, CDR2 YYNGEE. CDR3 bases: TGTGCCAGCAGCGTAGGAGGGGGGGCCTACAATGAGCAGTTCTTC. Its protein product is CASSVGGGAYNEQFF.